These T cell receptor beta chains were read from a single sample in a study of T cell responses to AZD1222 COVID-19 vaccine. Only in-frame clones appear in the TCRdb table, and some are missing; sequencing was by immunoSEQ multiplex PCR. Of about 150,000 clones listed, around 88% are singletons. Material: peripheral blood, obtained 28 days after the second AZD1222 dose. The origin of the receptors is an adult who received the AZD1222 COVID-19 vaccine. The CDR3 runs from the conserved cysteine through the conserved F or W. A D gene is named only where the DNA matches it firmly.

V gene: TRBV7-9; J gene: TRBJ2-5; D gene: TRBD2; CDR3 protein: CASVGEGETQYF
V gene: TRBV20-1; J gene: TRBJ1-2; D gene: .; CDR3 protein: CSATGPYGYTF
V gene: TRBV2; J gene: TRBJ1-6; D gene: .; CDR3 protein: CASSRGQSPLHF
V gene: TRBV7-2; J gene: TRBJ1-2; D gene: .; CDR3 protein: CASSTTGTGGYTF
V gene: TRBV7-2; J gene: TRBJ1-5; D gene: .; CDR3 protein: CASSKPGLNQPQHF
V gene: TRBV2; J gene: TRBJ1-4; D gene: .; CDR3 protein: CASRETRRTLEKLFF
V gene: TRBV18; J gene: TRBJ2-7; D gene: .; CDR3 protein: CASSPLANSAGEQYF
V gene: TRBV5-1; J gene: TRBJ2-7; D gene: .; CDR3 protein: CASSLVAQASYEQYF
V gene: TRBV7-2; J gene: TRBJ2-7; D gene: TRBD1; CDR3 protein: CASSLALRGPYEQYF
V gene: TRBV4-3; J gene: TRBJ1-5; D gene: .; CDR3 protein: CASSPGLPSNQPQHF
V gene: TRBV5-6; J gene: TRBJ1-1; D gene: .; CDR3 protein: CASSLAGAGTEAFF
V gene: TRBV18; J gene: TRBJ1-2; D gene: TRBD1; CDR3 protein: CASSPRQGLGYTF
V gene: TRBV6-1; J gene: TRBJ2-6; D gene: .; CDR3 protein: CASSELFSGANVLTF
V gene: TRBV6-2/TRBV6-3; J gene: TRBJ2-1; D gene: .; CDR3 protein: CASSYVRLLGNEQFF
V gene: TRBV7-9; J gene: TRBJ1-2; D gene: .; CDR3 protein: CASSPQRGGLYGYTF
V gene: TRBV7-9; J gene: TRBJ1-6; D gene: .; CDR3 protein: CASSPGPLLGSYNSPLHF
V gene: TRBV4-2; J gene: TRBJ2-3; D gene: .; CDR3 protein: CASSQDGTPTDTQYF
V gene: TRBV12-3/TRBV12-4; J gene: TRBJ1-6; D gene: .; CDR3 protein: CASSARGPLHF
V gene: TRBV10-3; J gene: TRBJ2-1; D gene: TRBD2; CDR3 protein: CATTPSGGYNEQFF
V gene: TRBV7-9; J gene: TRBJ1-1; D gene: .; CDR3 protein: CASSYPTGNTEAFF
V gene: TRBV7-8; J gene: TRBJ2-5; D gene: .; CDR3 protein: CASSLTTGAQYF
V gene: TRBV4-1; J gene: TRBJ1-3; D gene: TRBD1; CDR3 protein: CASSLPPTGGRNTIYF
V gene: TRBV29-1; J gene: TRBJ1-4; D gene: .; CDR3 protein: CSARSGGEKLFF
V gene: TRBV19; J gene: TRBJ1-2; D gene: .; CDR3 protein: CASSSGGGQRTSGYGYTF
V gene: TRBV3-1/TRBV3-2; J gene: TRBJ1-1; D gene: .; CDR3 protein: CASSQQQQANTEAFF
V gene: TRBV9; J gene: TRBJ2-5; D gene: .; CDR3 protein: CATSFGPEETQYF
V gene: TRBV27; J gene: TRBJ1-1; D gene: .; CDR3 protein: CASSLSEAGTEAFF
V gene: TRBV18; J gene: TRBJ1-2; D gene: TRBD1; CDR3 protein: CASSQRQGANTF
V gene: TRBV14; J gene: TRBJ2-1; D gene: .; CDR3 protein: CASSQGKGGPRQFF
V gene: TRBV5-6; J gene: TRBJ2-7; D gene: .; CDR3 protein: CASSTQGFRYEQYF
V gene: TRBV10-1; J gene: TRBJ2-2; D gene: TRBD1; CDR3 protein: CASSEGGRDTGELFF
V gene: TRBV2; J gene: TRBJ1-4; D gene: .; CDR3 protein: CASSRFSGHNEKLFF
V gene: TRBV11-2; J gene: TRBJ1-2; D gene: .; CDR3 protein: CASSLDARAGGGYTF
V gene: TRBV18; J gene: TRBJ1-1; D gene: .; CDR3 protein: CASSPSMNTEAFF
V gene: TRBV27; J gene: TRBJ1-3; D gene: .; CDR3 protein: CASSYGSGNTIYF
V gene: TRBV5-6; J gene: TRBJ1-2; D gene: TRBD1; CDR3 protein: CASSSTTGGAYYGYTF
V gene: TRBV3-1/TRBV3-2; J gene: TRBJ1-2; D gene: .; CDR3 protein: CASSQEGRKANYGYTF
V gene: TRBV5-1; J gene: TRBJ2-1; D gene: .; CDR3 protein: CASSWVGEQFF
V gene: TRBV9; J gene: TRBJ2-7; D gene: .; CDR3 protein: CASSVAQSSYEQYF
V gene: TRBV12-5; J gene: TRBJ2-3; D gene: .; CDR3 protein: CASDQPWGDTQYF
V gene: TRBV6-5; J gene: TRBJ1-2; D gene: TRBD1; CDR3 protein: CASRRGTGERYGYTF
V gene: TRBV12-3/TRBV12-4; J gene: TRBJ1-2; D gene: .; CDR3 protein: CASSRDGNYGYTF
V gene: TRBV10-3; J gene: TRBJ1-1; D gene: TRBD1; CDR3 protein: CAISQGQGSAEAFF
V gene: TRBV4-1; J gene: TRBJ1-2; D gene: .; CDR3 protein: CASSQVSRGRTDYGYTF
V gene: TRBV10-3; J gene: TRBJ1-2; D gene: .; CDR3 protein: CAISESYGYTF